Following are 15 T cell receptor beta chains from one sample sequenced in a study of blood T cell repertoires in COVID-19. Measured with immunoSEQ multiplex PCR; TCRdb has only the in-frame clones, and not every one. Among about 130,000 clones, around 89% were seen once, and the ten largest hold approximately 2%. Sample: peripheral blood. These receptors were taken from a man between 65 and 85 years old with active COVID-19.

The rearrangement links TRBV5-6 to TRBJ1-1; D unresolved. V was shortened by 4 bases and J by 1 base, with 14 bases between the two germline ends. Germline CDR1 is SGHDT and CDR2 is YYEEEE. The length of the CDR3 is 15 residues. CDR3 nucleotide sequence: TGTGCCAGCAGCCCGGGAACCGCCCGGAACACTGAAGCTTTCTTT. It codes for CASSPGTARNTEAFF. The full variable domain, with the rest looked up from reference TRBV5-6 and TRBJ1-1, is DAGVTQSPTHLIKTRGQQVTLRCSPKSGHDTVSWYQQALGQGPQFIFQYYEEEERQRGNFPDRFSGHQFPNYSSELNVNALLLGDSALYLCASSPGTARNTEAFFGQGTRLTVV.

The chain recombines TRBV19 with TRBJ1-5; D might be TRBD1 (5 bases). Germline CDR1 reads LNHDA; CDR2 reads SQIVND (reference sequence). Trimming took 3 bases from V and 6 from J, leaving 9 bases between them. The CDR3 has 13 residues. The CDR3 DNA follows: TGTGCCAGTAGTATCAGGGTGGGTCAGCCCCAGCATTTT. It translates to CASSIRVGQPQHF.

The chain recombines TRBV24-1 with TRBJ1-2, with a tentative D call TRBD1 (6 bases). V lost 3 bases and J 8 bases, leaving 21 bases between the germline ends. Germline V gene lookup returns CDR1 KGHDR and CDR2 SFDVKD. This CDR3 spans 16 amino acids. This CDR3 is CATSDRRGGNVYGYTF. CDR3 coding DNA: TGTGCCACCAGTGATAGAAGGGGGGGCAACGTCTACGGCTACACCTTC.

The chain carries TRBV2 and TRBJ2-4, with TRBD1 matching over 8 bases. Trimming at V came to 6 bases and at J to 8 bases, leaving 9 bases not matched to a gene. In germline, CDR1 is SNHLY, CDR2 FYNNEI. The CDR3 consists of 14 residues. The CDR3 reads CASRVGQVGHIQYF. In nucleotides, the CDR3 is TGTGCCAGCAGGGTGGGACAGGTCGGGCACATTCAGTACTTC.

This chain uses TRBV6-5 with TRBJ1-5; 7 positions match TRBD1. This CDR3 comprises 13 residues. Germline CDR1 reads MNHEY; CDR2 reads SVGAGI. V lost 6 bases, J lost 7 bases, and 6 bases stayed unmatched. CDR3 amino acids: CASSLTGNQPQHF. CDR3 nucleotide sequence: TGTGCCAGCAGCTTGACAGGGAACCAGCCCCAGCATTTT.

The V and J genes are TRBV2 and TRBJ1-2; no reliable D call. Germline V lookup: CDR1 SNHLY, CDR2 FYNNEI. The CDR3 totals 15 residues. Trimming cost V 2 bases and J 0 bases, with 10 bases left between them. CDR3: CASSERGRANYGYTF. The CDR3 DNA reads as TGTGCCAGCAGTGAACGAGGCAGAGCTAACTATGGCTACACCTTC.

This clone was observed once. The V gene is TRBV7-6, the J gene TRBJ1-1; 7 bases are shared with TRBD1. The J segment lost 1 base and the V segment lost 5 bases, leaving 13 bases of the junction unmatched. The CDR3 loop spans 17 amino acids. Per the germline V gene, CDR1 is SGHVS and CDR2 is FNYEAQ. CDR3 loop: CASSPQTGYGGNTEAFF. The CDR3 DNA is TGTGCCAGCAGCCCCCAGACAGGGTATGGAGGGAACACTGAAGCTTTCTTT. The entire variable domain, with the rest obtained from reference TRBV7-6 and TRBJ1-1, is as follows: GAGVSQSPRYKVTKRGQDVALRCDPISGHVSLYWYRQALGQGPEFLTYFNYEAQQDKSGLPNDRFSAERPEGSISTLTIQRTEQRDSAMYRCASSPQTGYGGNTEAFFGQGTRLTVV.

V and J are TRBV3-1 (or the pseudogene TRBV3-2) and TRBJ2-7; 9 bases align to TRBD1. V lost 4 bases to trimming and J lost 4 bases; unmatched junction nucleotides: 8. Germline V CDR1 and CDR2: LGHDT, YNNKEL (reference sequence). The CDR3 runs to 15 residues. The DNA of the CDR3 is TGTGCCAGCAGCCGCGGAGGACAGGGGAGGTACGAGCAGTACTTC. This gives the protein CASSRGGQGRYEQYF.

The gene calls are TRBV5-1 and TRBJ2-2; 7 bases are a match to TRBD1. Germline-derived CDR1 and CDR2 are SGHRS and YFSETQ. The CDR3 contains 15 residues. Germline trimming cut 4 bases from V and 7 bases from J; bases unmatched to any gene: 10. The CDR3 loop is CASSRRQGRNGELFF. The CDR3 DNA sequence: TGCGCCAGCAGCAGGCGACAGGGTCGCAACGGGGAGCTGTTTTTT.

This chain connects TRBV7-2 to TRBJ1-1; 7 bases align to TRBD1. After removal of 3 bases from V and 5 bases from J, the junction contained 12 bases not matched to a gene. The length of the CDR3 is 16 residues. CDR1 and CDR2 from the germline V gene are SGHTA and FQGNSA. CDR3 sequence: CASSLERGQRWTEAFF. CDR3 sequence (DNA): TGTGCCAGCAGCTTGGAGAGGGGACAGAGGTGGACTGAAGCTTTCTTT.

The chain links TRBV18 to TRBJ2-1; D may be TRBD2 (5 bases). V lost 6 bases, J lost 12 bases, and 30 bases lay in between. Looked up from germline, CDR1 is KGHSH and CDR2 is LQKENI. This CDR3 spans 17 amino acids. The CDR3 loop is CASSPFWGADTLLGQFF. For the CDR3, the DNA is TGTGCCAGCTCGCCCTTTTGGGGAGCGGATACCTTACTGGGGCAGTTCTTC.

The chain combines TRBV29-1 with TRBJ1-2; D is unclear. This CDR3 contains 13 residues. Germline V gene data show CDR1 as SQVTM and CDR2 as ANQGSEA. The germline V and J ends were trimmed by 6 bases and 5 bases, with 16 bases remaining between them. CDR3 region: CSVQWWADYGYTF. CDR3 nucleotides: TGCAGCGTCCAGTGGTGGGCTGATTATGGCTACACCTTC.

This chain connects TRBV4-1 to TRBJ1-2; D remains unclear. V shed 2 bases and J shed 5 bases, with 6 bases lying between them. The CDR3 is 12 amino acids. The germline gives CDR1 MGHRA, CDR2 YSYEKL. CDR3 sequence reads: CASSQQDYGYTF. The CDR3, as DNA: TGCGCCAGCAGCCAACAGGATTATGGCTACACCTTC.

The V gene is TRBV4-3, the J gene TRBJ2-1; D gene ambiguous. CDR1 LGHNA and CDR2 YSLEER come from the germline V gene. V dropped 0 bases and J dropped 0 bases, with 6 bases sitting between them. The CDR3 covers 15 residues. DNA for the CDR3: TGCGCCAGCAGCCAAGATCCTAGCTCCTACAATGAGCAGTTCTTC. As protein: CASSQDPSSYNEQFF.

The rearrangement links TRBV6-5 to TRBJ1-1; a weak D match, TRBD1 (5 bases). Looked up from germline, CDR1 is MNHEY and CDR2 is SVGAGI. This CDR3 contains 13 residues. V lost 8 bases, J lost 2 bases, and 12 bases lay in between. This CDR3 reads CASFRQSNTEAFF. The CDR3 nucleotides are TGTGCCAGCTTTAGACAGAGCAACACTGAAGCTTTCTTT.